A selection of T cell receptor beta chains follows, all from one sample in a study of response to subunit inactivated influenza vaccine. MiXCR, run by TCRdb on the RT-PCR reads, gives a single entry per CDR3 protein. The sample shows hundreds of thousands of distinct CDR3 sequences, about 15% of them seen only once. The sample here was PBMCs from blood, taken roughly 13 days after vaccination. The receptors derive from a man aged 45-65 years who received an inactivated influenza vaccine. Each CDR3 is given without its conserved first and last residue.

v_call,j_call,cdr3_aa
TRBV27,TRBJ2-2,ASSWVAPNTGELF
TRBV25-1,TRBJ1-2,ASSTGTSGYT
TRBV3-1,TRBJ2-7,ASSQGGTGRAYEQY
TRBV11-2,TRBJ2-3,ASSLDRGRGYTDTQY
TRBV6-5,TRBJ1-5,ASSYSGGLLQPQH
TRBV10-3,TRBJ2-1,AISGLAGRYNEQF
TRBV11-1,TRBJ2-1,ASSARNEQF
TRBV4-2,TRBJ2-7,ASSQGEGFYEQY
TRBV7-2,TRBJ2-7,ASRPTGTGGRGEQY
TRBV7-2,TRBJ2-3,ASSFYSGTTDTQY
TRBV28,TRBJ2-4,ASCRWAEKNIQY
TRBV20-1,TRBJ2-3,SAHDPQLAGTDTQY
TRBV28,TRBJ2-7,ASSPDREGYEQY
TRBV6-2/TRBV6-3,TRBJ2-2,ASSYWPGELF
TRBV5-1,TRBJ2-5,ASGLSSQETQY
TRBV25-1,TRBJ2-5,ASSEWTELQETQY
TRBV5-1,TRBJ1-4,ASSLDSLSGEKLF